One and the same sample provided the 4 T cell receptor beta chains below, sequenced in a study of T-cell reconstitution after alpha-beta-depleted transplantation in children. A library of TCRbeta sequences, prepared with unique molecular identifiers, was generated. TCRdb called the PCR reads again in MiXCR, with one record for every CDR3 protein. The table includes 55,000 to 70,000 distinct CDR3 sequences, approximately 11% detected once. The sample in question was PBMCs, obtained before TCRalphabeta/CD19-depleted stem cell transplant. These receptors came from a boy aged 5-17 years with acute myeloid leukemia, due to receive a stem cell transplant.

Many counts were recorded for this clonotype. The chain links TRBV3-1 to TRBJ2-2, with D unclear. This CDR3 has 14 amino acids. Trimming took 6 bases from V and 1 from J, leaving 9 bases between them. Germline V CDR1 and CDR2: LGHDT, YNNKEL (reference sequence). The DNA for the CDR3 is TGTGCCAGCAGAAACAGCGTGAACACCGGGGAGCTGTTTTTT. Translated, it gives CASRNSVNTGELFF.

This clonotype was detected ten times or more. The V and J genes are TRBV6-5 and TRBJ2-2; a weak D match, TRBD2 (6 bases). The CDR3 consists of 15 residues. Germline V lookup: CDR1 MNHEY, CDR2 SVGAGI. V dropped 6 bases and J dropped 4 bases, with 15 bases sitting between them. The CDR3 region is CASSRPRGLTGELFF. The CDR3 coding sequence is TGTGCCAGCAGCCGGCCGAGGGGACTCACCGGGGAGCTGTTTTTT.

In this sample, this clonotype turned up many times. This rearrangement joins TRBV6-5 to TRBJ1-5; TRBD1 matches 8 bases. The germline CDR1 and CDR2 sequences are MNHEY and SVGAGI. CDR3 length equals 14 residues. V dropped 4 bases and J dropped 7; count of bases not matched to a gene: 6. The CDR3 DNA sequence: TGTGCCAGCAGTTTCTCAGGGGGCGCCCAGCCCCAGCATTTT. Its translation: CASSFSGGAQPQHF.

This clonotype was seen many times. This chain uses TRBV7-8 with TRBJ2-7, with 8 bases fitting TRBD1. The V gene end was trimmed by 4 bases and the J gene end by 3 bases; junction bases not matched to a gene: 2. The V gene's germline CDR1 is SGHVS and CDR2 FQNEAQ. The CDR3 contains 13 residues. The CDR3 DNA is TGTGCCAGCAGCTCCACAGGGGGCTACGAGCAGTACTTC. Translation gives CASSSTGGYEQYF.